This paragraph covers one T cell receptor (beta chain) sequence. This record comes from a study of OX40 agonist ivuxolimab in advanced cancers. The germline gives CDR1 KGHSH, CDR2 LQKENI. This CDR3 comprises 17 residues. J gave up 1 base and V 0 bases, and 4 bases lay outside the gene matches. TCRdb's table, derived via immunoSEQ multiplex PCR, lists solely in-frame clones and lacks some. Here the sample spans about 77,000 clones, approximately 87% being singletons. The source was CD4+ or CD8+ T cells sorted from blood, collected in a trial of the OX40 agonist ivuxolimab. The chain links TRBV18 to TRBJ2-2, with TRBD1 identical over 8 bases. The sequence derives from an adult with an advanced solid tumor such as melanoma, head and neck, liver or kidney cancer. This chain's CDR3 is CASSPPDRGGNTGELFF. Written as DNA, the CDR3 is TGTGCCAGCTCACCACCTGACAGGGGCGGGAACACCGGGGAGCTGTTTTTT.